The source of this T cell receptor (beta chain) is a study of T cell repertoires in aging, cancer and after chemotherapy. Germline assignment: CDR1 MGHRA and CDR2 YSYEKL. Deletions cut 4 bases from V and 0 bases from J, with 13 bases between. CDR3 length: 16 residues. The template was genomic DNA from peripheral blood, not RNA. A mixed TRB-A/B primer pool amplified rearranged TRB by multiplex touch-down PCR. Using its own MiXCR run on the multiplex PCR reads, TCRdb lists one record per CDR3 protein. The sample records some 9,900 distinct CDR3 sequences, less than 30% being singletons. This sequence originates from a human donor in good health. The chain combines TRBV4-1 with TRBJ2-1; no clear D gene. The specimen was blood. CDR3 residues: CASSLGRRASYNEQFF. CDR3 bases: TGCGCCAGCAGCCTAGGGCGACGAGCCTCCTACAATGAGCAGTTCTTC.